This is a list of T cell receptor beta chains from one sample in a study of T cell changes during pregnancy in multiple sclerosis. Measured with immunoSEQ multiplex PCR; TCRdb has only the in-frame clones, and not every one. This sample has approximately 100,000 clones; approximately 94% occur once, and the top ten carry approximately 1.2%. The sequencing here drew on peripheral blood, taken in the second trimester of pregnancy. The source of these receptors is a female donor with multiple sclerosis, enrolled in a pregnancy study. CDR3s include the opening cysteine and the closing phenylalanine or tryptophan. D genes are given only for firm matches. Expanded clones are given a class, and other clones once, few, many or no size at all.

J gene: TRBJ1-5
clone size: NA
V gene: TRBV28
D gene: NA
CDR3 protein: CASDPGYNQPQHF
CDR3 DNA: TGTGCCAGCGATCCAGGGTACAATCAGCCCCAGCATTTT

J gene: TRBJ1-4
clone size: NA
V gene: TRBV27
D gene: NA
CDR3 protein: CASGTGHNEKLFF
CDR3 DNA: TGTGCCAGCGGCACGGGTCATAATGAAAAACTGTTTTTT

J gene: TRBJ2-7
clone size: NA
V gene: TRBV27
D gene: TRBD2
CDR3 protein: CASSKTSGYSYEQYF
CDR3 DNA: TGTGCCAGCAGCAAGACTAGCGGGTACTCCTACGAGCAGTACTTC

J gene: TRBJ1-3
clone size: NA
V gene: TRBV28
D gene: NA
CDR3 protein: CASSTPPSRVGNTIYF
CDR3 DNA: TGTGCCAGCAGTACGCCTCCCAGCAGGGTCGGAAACACCATATATTTT

J gene: TRBJ1-3
clone size: NA
V gene: TRBV30
D gene: NA
CDR3 protein: CAWSVHVGNTIYF
CDR3 DNA: TGTGCCTGGAGTGTACACGTGGGAAACACCATATATTTT

J gene: TRBJ1-2
clone size: NA
V gene: TRBV7-2
D gene: NA
CDR3 protein: CASSLDSTGRNYGYTF
CDR3 DNA: TGTGCCAGCAGCTTAGACAGCACAGGGCGAAACTATGGCTACACCTTC

J gene: TRBJ1-2
clone size: NA
V gene: TRBV5-1
D gene: TRBD1
CDR3 protein: CASSLGVPRDRERTGYTF
CDR3 DNA: TGCGCCAGCAGCTTGGGCGTACCACGAGACAGGGAGAGGACTGGCTACACCTTC

J gene: TRBJ2-3
clone size: NA
V gene: TRBV15
D gene: TRBD2
CDR3 protein: CATSRDRTSGGASTDTQYF
CDR3 DNA: TGTGCCACCAGCAGAGATAGGACTAGCGGGGGGGCCAGCACAGATACGCAGTATTTT

J gene: TRBJ2-7
clone size: NA
V gene: TRBV28
D gene: NA
CDR3 protein: CASSLDSFDGEQYF
CDR3 DNA: TGTGCCAGCAGTCTCGACAGTTTCGATGGCGAGCAGTACTTC

J gene: TRBJ1-1
clone size: NA
V gene: TRBV28
D gene: NA
CDR3 protein: CASRPPGLSFGTEAFF
CDR3 DNA: TGTGCCAGCAGGCCGCCGGGACTTTCATTCGGGACTGAAGCTTTCTTT

J gene: TRBJ2-2
clone size: NA
V gene: TRBV5-6
D gene: TRBD2
CDR3 protein: CASSYSSGSSTGELFF
CDR3 DNA: TGTGCCAGCAGCTACTCTAGCGGGAGCAGCACCGGGGAGCTGTTTTTT

J gene: TRBJ1-5
clone size: few
V gene: TRBV14
D gene: NA
CDR3 protein: CASSQDEGQPQHF
CDR3 DNA: TGTGCCAGCAGCCAAGATGAGGGACAGCCCCAGCATTTT

J gene: TRBJ2-1
clone size: NA
V gene: TRBV5-6
D gene: TRBD2
CDR3 protein: CASSAGTSAYNEQFF
CDR3 DNA: TGTGCCAGCAGCGCCGGGACTAGTGCTTACAATGAGCAGTTCTTC

J gene: TRBJ1-2
clone size: NA
V gene: TRBV29-1
D gene: NA
CDR3 protein: CSVLGGTYGYTF
CDR3 DNA: TGCAGCGTGTTGGGAGGGACCTATGGCTACACCTTC

J gene: TRBJ1-4
clone size: NA
V gene: TRBV29-1
D gene: NA
CDR3 protein: CSVGQVGINEKLFF
CDR3 DNA: TGCAGCGTTGGACAGGTGGGGATCAATGAAAAACTGTTTTTT

J gene: TRBJ2-2
clone size: NA
V gene: TRBV19
D gene: NA
CDR3 protein: CASTKQGGTTGELFF
CDR3 DNA: TGTGCCAGTACCAAGCAGGGGGGAACCACCGGGGAGCTGTTTTTT

J gene: TRBJ2-5
clone size: NA
V gene: TRBV5-4
D gene: TRBD2
CDR3 protein: CASSRTSGRPGETQYF
CDR3 DNA: TGTGCCAGCAGCCGGACTAGCGGGAGGCCAGGAGAGACCCAGTACTTC

J gene: TRBJ2-5
clone size: NA
V gene: TRBV6-5
D gene: TRBD1
CDR3 protein: CASSRGGYQETQYF
CDR3 DNA: TGTGCCAGCAGCCGAGGGGGCTACCAAGAGACCCAGTACTTC

J gene: TRBJ2-3
clone size: NA
V gene: TRBV19
D gene: NA
CDR3 protein: CASSIGQGTDTQYF
CDR3 DNA: TGTGCCAGTAGTATCGGGCAGGGGACGGATACGCAGTATTTT

J gene: TRBJ2-7
clone size: NA
V gene: TRBV5-1
D gene: TRBD2
CDR3 protein: CASSQTSGSYEQYF
CDR3 DNA: TGCGCCAGCAGCCAAACTAGCGGGAGCTACGAGCAGTACTTC

J gene: TRBJ1-1
clone size: NA
V gene: TRBV5-4
D gene: TRBD1
CDR3 protein: CASSLGQGGMNTEAFF
CDR3 DNA: TGTGCCAGCAGCTTGGGACAGGGGGGGATGAACACTGAAGCTTTCTTT

J gene: TRBJ2-7
clone size: NA
V gene: TRBV7-2
D gene: NA
CDR3 protein: CASSLVRGSPVSYEQYF
CDR3 DNA: TGTGCCAGCAGCTTAGTAAGGGGAAGCCCGGTTTCCTACGAGCAGTACTTC

J gene: TRBJ2-2
clone size: NA
V gene: TRBV13
D gene: NA
CDR3 protein: CASVFQNTGELFF
CDR3 DNA: TGTGCCAGCGTTTTCCAGAACACCGGGGAGCTGTTTTTT

J gene: TRBJ1-1
clone size: NA
V gene: TRBV10-3
D gene: TRBD1
CDR3 protein: CAISEGGGRTEAFF
CDR3 DNA: TGTGCCATCAGTGAAGGAGGGGGCCGCACTGAAGCTTTCTTT

J gene: TRBJ1-3
clone size: NA
V gene: TRBV7-2
D gene: TRBD1
CDR3 protein: CASSYTTGSGNTIYF
CDR3 DNA: TGTGCCAGCAGCTATACGACAGGGAGTGGAAACACCATATATTTT

J gene: TRBJ2-3
clone size: NA
V gene: TRBV5-1
D gene: TRBD2
CDR3 protein: CASSSGLAGPTDTQYF
CDR3 DNA: TGCGCCAGCAGCTCGGGACTAGCGGGACCTACAGATACGCAGTATTTT

J gene: TRBJ2-1
clone size: NA
V gene: TRBV2
D gene: TRBD2
CDR3 protein: CASSPTGTSHYNEQFF
CDR3 DNA: TGTGCCAGCAGCCCAACCGGGACTAGTCACTACAATGAGCAGTTCTTC

J gene: TRBJ2-1
clone size: NA
V gene: TRBV5-4
D gene: NA
CDR3 protein: CASSWKTGEQFF
CDR3 DNA: TGTGCCAGCAGCTGGAAGACAGGAGAGCAGTTCTTC

J gene: TRBJ1-5
clone size: NA
V gene: TRBV19
D gene: TRBD1
CDR3 protein: CASSYRTGGDSNQPQHF
CDR3 DNA: TGTGCCAGTAGTTACAGGACAGGGGGAGATAGCAATCAGCCCCAGCATTTT

J gene: TRBJ1-6
clone size: NA
V gene: TRBV2
D gene: NA
CDR3 protein: CASSYTGSSYNSPLHF
CDR3 DNA: TGTGCCAGCAGCTATACAGGGTCCTCCTATAATTCACCCCTCCACTTT

J gene: TRBJ1-1
clone size: NA
V gene: TRBV5-4
D gene: TRBD1
CDR3 protein: CASSPGTALTLADTEAFF
CDR3 DNA: TGTGCCAGCAGCCCGGGGACAGCCTTGACATTAGCCGACACTGAAGCTTTCTTT

J gene: TRBJ1-1
clone size: NA
V gene: TRBV6-5
D gene: NA
CDR3 protein: CASRHFGHDTEAFF
CDR3 DNA: TGTGCCAGCAGGCACTTCGGACACGACACTGAAGCTTTCTTT

J gene: TRBJ1-5
clone size: NA
V gene: TRBV7-2
D gene: NA
CDR3 protein: CASSLGTERGGNQPQHF
CDR3 DNA: TGTGCCAGCAGCTTAGGGACAGAAAGAGGTGGAAATCAGCCCCAGCATTTT

J gene: TRBJ1-1
clone size: few
V gene: TRBV29-1
D gene: TRBD1
CDR3 protein: CSAPDRRNTEAFF
CDR3 DNA: TGCAGCGCCCCGGACAGGCGGAACACTGAAGCTTTCTTT

J gene: TRBJ1-2
clone size: NA
V gene: TRBV9
D gene: NA
CDR3 protein: CASSVSGIYGYTF
CDR3 DNA: TGTGCCAGCAGCGTCTCAGGGATCTATGGCTACACCTTC

J gene: TRBJ2-5
clone size: few
V gene: TRBV27
D gene: NA
CDR3 protein: CASRASASYQETQYF
CDR3 DNA: TGTGCCAGCAGGGCTAGCGCTTCCTACCAAGAGACCCAGTACTTC

J gene: TRBJ2-5
clone size: NA
V gene: TRBV6-1
D gene: TRBD1
CDR3 protein: CASSTVRQGKTQYF
CDR3 DNA: TGTGCCAGCAGTACCGTTCGACAGGGGAAGACCCAGTACTTC

J gene: TRBJ2-3
clone size: NA
V gene: TRBV19
D gene: NA
CDR3 protein: CASSPGSTDTQYF
CDR3 DNA: TGTGCCAGTAGTCCGGGATCCACAGATACGCAGTATTTT

J gene: TRBJ1-5
clone size: NA
V gene: TRBV18
D gene: TRBD1
CDR3 protein: CASSPGTGVNQPQHF
CDR3 DNA: TGTGCCAGCTCACCCGGGACAGGGGTTAATCAGCCCCAGCATTTT

J gene: TRBJ1-4
clone size: NA
V gene: TRBV11-2
D gene: NA
CDR3 protein: CASSPGGADEKLFF
CDR3 DNA: TGTGCCAGCAGCCCGGGGGGGGCGGACGAAAAACTGTTTTTT

J gene: TRBJ2-5
clone size: NA
V gene: TRBV7-9
D gene: TRBD2
CDR3 protein: CASTISSGGAGETQYF
CDR3 DNA: TGTGCCAGCACTATATCTAGCGGGGGGGCCGGGGAGACCCAGTACTTC

J gene: TRBJ1-4
clone size: NA
V gene: TRBV10-3
D gene: TRBD1
CDR3 protein: CAISENRGGEKLFF
CDR3 DNA: TGTGCCATCAGTGAGAACAGGGGAGGTGAAAAACTGTTTTTT

J gene: TRBJ2-5
clone size: NA
V gene: TRBV7-9
D gene: NA
CDR3 protein: CASSRPSILGGGLGETQYF
CDR3 DNA: TGTGCCAGCAGCCGTCCCTCCATTCTCGGTGGGGGCCTGGGAGAGACCCAGTACTTC

J gene: TRBJ2-3
clone size: NA
V gene: TRBV2
D gene: TRBD2
CDR3 protein: CASSEWTSGRADTQYF
CDR3 DNA: TGTGCCAGCAGTGAGTGGACTAGCGGGAGGGCCGATACGCAGTATTTT

J gene: TRBJ1-3
clone size: NA
V gene: TRBV9
D gene: NA
CDR3 protein: CASSVNRDTASGNTIYF
CDR3 DNA: TGTGCCAGCAGCGTAAACCGGGACACCGCCTCTGGAAACACCATATATTTT

J gene: TRBJ1-1
clone size: NA
V gene: TRBV10-3
D gene: NA
CDR3 protein: CAISDLGGGTEAFF
CDR3 DNA: TGTGCCATCAGTGACCTTGGGGGGGGAACTGAAGCTTTCTTT

J gene: TRBJ1-4
clone size: NA
V gene: TRBV7-9
D gene: TRBD1
CDR3 protein: CASSAGGGEKLFF
CDR3 DNA: TGTGCCAGCAGTGCAGGGGGCGGGGAAAAACTGTTTTTT

J gene: TRBJ1-2
clone size: NA
V gene: TRBV6-5
D gene: NA
CDR3 protein: CASRPTGGGYTF
CDR3 DNA: TGTGCCAGCAGACCGACAGGAGGTGGCTACACCTTC

J gene: TRBJ1-5
clone size: few
V gene: TRBV19
D gene: TRBD1
CDR3 protein: CASSRTGDSNQPQHF
CDR3 DNA: TGTGCCAGTAGCAGGACAGGCGATAGCAATCAGCCCCAGCATTTT

J gene: TRBJ2-1
clone size: NA
V gene: TRBV2
D gene: TRBD2
CDR3 protein: CASSEFRGRVF
CDR3 DNA: TGTGCCAGCAGTGAATTCCGGGGGAGGGTCTTC

J gene: TRBJ2-5
clone size: NA
V gene: TRBV14
D gene: TRBD2
CDR3 protein: CASSQGLAETQYF
CDR3 DNA: TGTGCCAGCAGCCAAGGACTAGCGGAGACCCAGTACTTC

J gene: TRBJ1-1
clone size: NA
V gene: TRBV7-8
D gene: NA
CDR3 protein: CASSPRTTGNTEAFF
CDR3 DNA: TGTGCCAGCAGCCCTCGGACGACAGGGAACACTGAAGCTTTCTTT

J gene: TRBJ2-2
clone size: NA
V gene: TRBV7-2
D gene: NA
CDR3 protein: CASSLTGGRAVRGLFF
CDR3 DNA: TGTGCCAGCAGCTTAACCGGGGGTCGAGCCGTAAGGGGGCTGTTTTTT

J gene: TRBJ1-2
clone size: NA
V gene: TRBV12-5
D gene: NA
CDR3 protein: CASALEDGLYGYTF
CDR3 DNA: TGTGCTAGTGCCCTGGAGGACGGACTATATGGCTACACCTTC

J gene: TRBJ2-1
clone size: NA
V gene: TRBV7-9
D gene: TRBD1
CDR3 protein: CASSLVPGGVNNEQFF
CDR3 DNA: TGTGCCAGCAGCTTAGTTCCAGGGGGAGTCAACAATGAGCAGTTCTTC

J gene: TRBJ2-3
clone size: NA
V gene: TRBV2
D gene: NA
CDR3 protein: CASSEERGTDTQYF
CDR3 DNA: TGTGCCAGCAGTGAGGAGCGGGGCACAGATACGCAGTATTTT

J gene: TRBJ1-2
clone size: NA
V gene: TRBV5-4
D gene: NA
CDR3 protein: CASSLASGADGYTF
CDR3 DNA: TGTGCCAGCAGCTTGGCCTCAGGGGCCGACGGCTACACCTTC